This paragraph reports one T cell receptor (beta chain). Its antigen is unknown. The data were taken from a study of T-cell memory formation after mild COVID-19. Study findings and constraints: Some clones that responded were present in memory (sampled pre-infection), which suggests cross-reactive memory joined.

The germline V and J ends were trimmed by 0 bases and 0 bases, with 11 bases remaining between them. Germline values: CDR1 SGHKS, CDR2 YYEKEE (reference sequence). This CDR3 contains 16 residues. TCRdb independently ran MiXCR on the 5' RACE reads; one entry per CDR3 protein. The table has 360,000 or so distinct CDR3 sequences, around 27% seen once. The rearrangement joins TRBV5-5 to TRBJ2-3, with D perhaps TRBD2 (6 bases). Sequenced sample: PBMCs or a T cell subset sorted from them (not recorded which). The TCR was taken from an adult woman who had mild COVID-19 (a few samples of this study predate the infection). Cell type and time point are not known. The CDR3 DNA sequence: TGTGCCAGCAGCTTGGCCGGGCGGGGTAGCACAGATACGCAGTATTTT. Protein sequence: CASSLAGRGSTDTQYF.